This T cell receptor beta chain was documented in a study of cytomegalovirus exposure and HLA in healthy donors. CDR3 length: 14 residues. CDR1 is LNHDA and CDR2 is SQIVND in the germline V gene (reference sequence). V was trimmed by 8 bases and J by 1 base, leaving 11 bases between them. In the PCR, 60 Vbeta and 13 Jbeta primers were used. Here immunoSEQ multiplex PCR was the method, and the copy in TCRdb shows in-frame clones only, minus some. The data contain 170,000 or so clones, 80% of them singletons. The material sequenced was PBMCs. The TCR sequence derives from a male donor in good health and CMV-seropositive. The chain combines TRBV19 with TRBJ1-4; D not certain. CDR3 in amino acids: CASGQQITNEKLFF. CDR3 DNA: TGTGCCAGTGGGCAACAGATAACTAATGAAAAACTGTTTTTT.